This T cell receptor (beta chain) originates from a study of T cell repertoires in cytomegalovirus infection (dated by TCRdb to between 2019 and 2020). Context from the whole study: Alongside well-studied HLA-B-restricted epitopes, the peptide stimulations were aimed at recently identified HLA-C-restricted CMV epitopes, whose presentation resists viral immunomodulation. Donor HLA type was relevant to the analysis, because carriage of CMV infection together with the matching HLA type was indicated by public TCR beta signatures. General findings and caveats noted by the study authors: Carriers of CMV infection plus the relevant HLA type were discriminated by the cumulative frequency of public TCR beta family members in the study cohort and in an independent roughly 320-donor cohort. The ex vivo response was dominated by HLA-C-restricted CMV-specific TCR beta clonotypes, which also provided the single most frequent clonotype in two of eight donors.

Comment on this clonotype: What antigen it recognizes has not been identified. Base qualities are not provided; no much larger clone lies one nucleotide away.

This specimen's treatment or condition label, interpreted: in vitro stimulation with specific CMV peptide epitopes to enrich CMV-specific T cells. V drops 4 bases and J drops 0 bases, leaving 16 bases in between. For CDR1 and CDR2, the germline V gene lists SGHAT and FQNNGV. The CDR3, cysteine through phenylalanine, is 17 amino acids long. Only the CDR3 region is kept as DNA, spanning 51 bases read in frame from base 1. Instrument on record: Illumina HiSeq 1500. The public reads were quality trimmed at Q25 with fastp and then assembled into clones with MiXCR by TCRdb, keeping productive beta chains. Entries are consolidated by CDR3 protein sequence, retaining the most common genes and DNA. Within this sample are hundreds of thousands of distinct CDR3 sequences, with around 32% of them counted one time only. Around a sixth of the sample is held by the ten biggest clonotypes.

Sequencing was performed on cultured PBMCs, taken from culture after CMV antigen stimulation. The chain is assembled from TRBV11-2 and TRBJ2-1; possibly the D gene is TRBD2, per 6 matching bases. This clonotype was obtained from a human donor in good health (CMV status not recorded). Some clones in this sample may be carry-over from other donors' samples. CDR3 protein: CASSSVGGTGSYNEQFF. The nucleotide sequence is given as TGTGCCAGCAGCTCCGTCGGGGGTACGGGCTCCTACAATGAGCAGTTCTTC. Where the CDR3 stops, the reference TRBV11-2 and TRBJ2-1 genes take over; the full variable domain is EAGVAQSPRYKIIEKRQSVAFWCNPISGHATLYWYQQILGQGPKLLIQFQNNGVVDDSQLPKDRFSAERLKGVDSTLKIQPAKLEDSAVYLCASSSVGGTGSYNEQFFGPGTRLTVL.